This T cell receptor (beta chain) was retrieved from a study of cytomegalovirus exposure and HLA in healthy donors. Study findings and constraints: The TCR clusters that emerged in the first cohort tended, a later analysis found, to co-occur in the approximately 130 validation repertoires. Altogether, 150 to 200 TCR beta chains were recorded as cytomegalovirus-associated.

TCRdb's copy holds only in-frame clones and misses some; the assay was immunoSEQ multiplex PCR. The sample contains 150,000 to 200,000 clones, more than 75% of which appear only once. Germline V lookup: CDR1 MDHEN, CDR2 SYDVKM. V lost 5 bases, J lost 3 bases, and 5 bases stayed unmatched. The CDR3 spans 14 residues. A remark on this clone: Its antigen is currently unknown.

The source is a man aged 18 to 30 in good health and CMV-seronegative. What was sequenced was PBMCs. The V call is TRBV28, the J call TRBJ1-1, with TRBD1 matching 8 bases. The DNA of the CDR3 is TGTGCCAGCAGTCCGGACAGGGTATACACTGAAGCTTTCTTT. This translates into CASSPDRVYTEAFF.